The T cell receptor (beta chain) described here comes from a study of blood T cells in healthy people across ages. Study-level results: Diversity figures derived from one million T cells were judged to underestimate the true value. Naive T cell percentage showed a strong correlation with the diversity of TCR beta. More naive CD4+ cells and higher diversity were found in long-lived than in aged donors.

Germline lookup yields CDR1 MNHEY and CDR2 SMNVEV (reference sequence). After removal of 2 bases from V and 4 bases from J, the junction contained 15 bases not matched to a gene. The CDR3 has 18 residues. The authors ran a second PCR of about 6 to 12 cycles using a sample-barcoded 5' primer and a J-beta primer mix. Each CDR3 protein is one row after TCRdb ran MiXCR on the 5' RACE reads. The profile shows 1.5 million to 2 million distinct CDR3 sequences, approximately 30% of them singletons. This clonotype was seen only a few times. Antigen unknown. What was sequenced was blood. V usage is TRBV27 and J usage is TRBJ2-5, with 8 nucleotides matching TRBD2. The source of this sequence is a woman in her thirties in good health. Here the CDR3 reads CASSLRGGGPSVGETQYF. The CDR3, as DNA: TGTGCCAGCAGTTTACGGGGGGGAGGGCCTTCCGTGGGAGAGACCCAGTACTTC.